This TCR beta chain was documented in a study of T cells in Graves' hyperthyroidism and ophthalmopathy. Germline CDR1 SQVTM, CDR2 ANQGSEA. This CDR3 is 12 amino acids long. Trimming removed 2 bases from V and 6 bases from J; junction bases left unmatched: 2. On this clonotype itself: The target antigen is unknown.

RNA transcripts were the template for amplifying TCR beta CDR3 regions. The HTBI primer set was used in a first-round RT-PCR of the TCR CDR3. TCRdb ran MiXCR on the multiplex PCR reads and lists one entry per CDR3 protein. The sample holds approximately 330,000 distinct CDR3 sequences, roughly a fifth seen once. Stable disease denoted Graves' hyperthyroidism without ophthalmopathy progression within 18 months. Whole-study findings and limits: Also found in blood were most expanded thyroid clonotypes above 0.001. Stable hyperthyroidism was separated from ophthalmopathy by a model based on 13 V-J features. Before onset, by a median of approximately 6.8 months, the model predicted ophthalmopathy.

The receptor comes from a woman between 50 and 59 years old with Graves' hyperthyroidism. The sample taken for sequencing was blood. This chain joins TRBV29-1 and TRBJ2-7, with 9 positions matching TRBD1. CDR3 sequence: CSVEKTGGEQYF. The CDR3 nucleotides read TGCAGCGTTGAAAAGACAGGGGGCGAGCAGTACTTC.